The clone carrying this T cell receptor beta chain was detected ten times or more. Antigen specificity is unknown. TCRdb re-analyzed the PCR reads through MiXCR. The sample has tens of thousands of clones, under 15% seen once. No treatment had been given to any patient before thyroid surgery. The source of the sample is a study of metastatic and nonmetastatic thyroid tumors. Study-level findings and limits: In both blood and tumor samples, TCR beta diversity was reported significantly higher for malignant than benign nodules.

With V trimmed by 4 bases and J by 4 bases, 2 bases remained unmatched. The CDR3 runs to 14 residues. From germline, CDR1 is SGHTS and CDR2 YDEGEE. The chain carries TRBV5-8 and TRBJ2-3; 11 bases agree with TRBD1. The receptor was derived from a female donor with papillary thyroid cancer or a benign thyroid nodule (not recorded which). Some clones in this sample may be carry-over from other donors' samples. Source material: tumor tissue. The CDR3 sequence: CASSEGQGADTQYF. CDR3 sequence (DNA): TGTGCCAGCAGCGAGGGACAGGGGGCAGATACGCAGTATTTT.